This T cell receptor beta chain was captured by sequencing in a study of cytomegalovirus exposure and HLA in healthy donors (TCRdb year 2017). Looking at the study overall: An earlier analysis of roughly 570 of the donors reported roughly 300 Gb of sequence data and 117 million unique TCR beta sequences obtained from some 170 million T cells. The study aimed to test whether cataloging public T cell receptors could reveal signatures of past pathogen exposure. The number of donors typed differed by locus, with about 629-630 for A, B, C, DRB1 and DQB1, more than 500 for DQA1, some 570 for DPA1, and around 460 for DPB1. A handful of DR-DQ haplotypes were treated as single units for association and clustering because of strong linkage in the cohort. In addition to the first cohort of roughly 700 subjects, a separate validation cohort of 130 or so different subjects was used. A later genetic analysis used genome-wide SNP genotypes for about 55% of the 666 donors, treating that subset as a discovery cohort. Every repertoire in the discovery cohort had been generated on one and the same sequencing platform. The study combined high-throughput TCR immunosequencing, statistical association of individual TCRs with disease status, and machine learning to predict cytomegalovirus infection status. An early release covering about 600 HLA-typed donors comprised roughly 300 gigabases of sequencing data and about 90 million unique TCR sequences. Among about 360 genotyped donors of the cohort, an average of around 240,000 unique TCR beta nucleotide sequences were sequenced per donor, roughly 20% of them non-productive. The T cell repertoires of around 670 subjects were profiled by immunosequencing and related to cytomegalovirus serostatus. An earlier analysis of around 640 of the donors used high-throughput TCR beta sequencing to judge whether each TCR beta V gene segment behaved as functional or pseudogenic. To study patterns of TCR occurrence, a later analysis re-analyzed previously published TCR beta repertoires from under 750 donors and added high-resolution HLA genotyping. Of the 350 to 450 genotyped donors, 81% were placed in the genetic ancestry cluster associated with self-reported Caucasian donors. Rather than using new phenotypic data, the later analysis identified candidate immune exposures from TCR beta sequences and from how often those sequences occurred across donors. HLA typing included class I and class II loci at four-digit resolution. Donor age, sex, ethnicity and CMV serostatus were collected together with the repertoire data. Paper-wide results and their limitations: A later analysis found that TCR association rates varied across HLA loci, with DRB1 alleles showing the most associated TCRs and HLA-C alleles the fewest. The 87-base-pair reads could not distinguish some IMGT-functional V segments, including TRBV6-2 and TRBV6-3, so those segments were excluded. A later genetic analysis associated a missense DCLRE1C variant with V-gene and J-gene trimming of TCR beta chains, and an independent cohort replicated the association. In vitro tests confirmed that three of the cytomegalovirus-associated TCR beta chains recognize cytomegalovirus antigens. Compared with equally common non-associated chains, HLA-associated TCR beta chains in a later analysis were more clonally expanded and had lower generation probabilities. A cluster of highly shared sequence variants was judged likely to be a technical artifact of the sequencing pipeline. The earlier analysis of approximately 590 of the donors excluded some 16 rarely observed V segments, including chromosome 9 orphons, because counts were too low. When HLA alleles, especially DR and DQ, strongly co-occurred, attributing TCR associations to individual alleles was difficult. In a later analysis, most CMV-associated TCR beta chains were found to appear HLA-restricted, with HLA associations seemingly driven largely by CMV exposure. For the cohort, immune exposure information was limited to CMV serostatus. The study gave a list of 150 to 200 TCR beta chains associated with cytomegalovirus. Because HLA typing was missing for some donors at each locus, association tests included only the typed subset. A later genetic analysis reported fewer N-insertions in productive TCRs among donors in an Asian-associated ancestry cluster than the roughly 640-donor mean. A further reported finding was that TCR beta sequences accurately predicted the HLA-A and HLA-B alleles for most subjects in the first cohort. The authors suggested that the approach could potentially be extended to other disease states and immunological phenotypes. The classifier was reported to diagnose cytomegalovirus status with high specificity and sensitivity in both the original and validation cohorts. The presence/absence analyses assumed that sequencing depth was roughly uniform across donors, and that assumption may not be true. An earlier analysis of around 540 of the donors showed that most TCR beta V segments appeared in productive rearrangements either about 87% or about 30% of the time, which broadly matched IMGT annotations. In a later analysis, around 15,000 TCR beta sequences were associated with specific HLA alleles at a false discovery rate of 0.05. Most TCR sequences were observed very rarely across donors, whereas some public TCRs were present in many individuals. Correlated functional status among segregating V segments might be attributable to linkage disequilibrium, but an unknown experimental factor could not be ruled out. In a later analysis, several top co-occurrence clusters were reported to appear linked to parvovirus B19, influenza, CMV and Epstein-Barr virus. Only TCR beta chains were sequenced in this cohort, and the absence of alpha or paired-chain data limited detectable features.

The CDR3 spans 14 residues, from the cysteine through the phenylalanine. The only DNA kept is the CDR3, 42 bases in frame from the first base. CDR1 and CDR2 (MDHEN, SYDVKM) derive from the germline V gene. Relative to germline, V is missing 6 bases and J is missing 2 bases, with 3 bases of the junction outside any gene match. As concerns this clone: Its binding antigen is unknown. The record has no base qualities; no much larger clone is one base away.

The cohort comprised around 690 healthy bone marrow donors. At the time of sampling, all cohort members were nominally healthy, though unrecorded immune exposures were likely present. The donor tested CMV seronegative, placing the donor among the 300 to 400 seronegative members of the cohort. A peripheral blood sample was provided by each donor, and peripheral blood mononuclear cells were used for TCR beta sequencing. The Qiagen DNeasy Blood Extraction Kit was used to extract genomic DNA from the blood cell samples. Preparation of the library involved the immunoSEQ multiplex PCR assay. The multiplex PCR relied on a mix of 60 forward primers for TCR Vbeta segments and 13 reverse primers for TCR Jbeta segments. A multiplex PCR assay on genomic DNA amplified the CDR3 region of rearranged TCR beta genes. On the Illumina HiSeq System, the amplified TCR beta libraries were sequenced as 87-base-pair reads. For the original study's pipeline: A later analysis counted about 82 million unique TCR beta chains across the 700 or so repertoires, and some 11 million of these chains were shared by at least two donors. To remove PCR and sequencing errors, raw reads were error-corrected and collapsed into unique sequences using a nearest-neighbor algorithm that merged closely related sequences. V, D and J gene segments were assigned by aligning CDR3 sequences to IMGT reference sequences. For a sequence to be retained, a match of at least six nucleotides to both a V gene segment and a J gene segment was required. Rearrangements were classified as productive when the CDR3 lacked stop codons and remained in frame with V and J, and all other rearrangements were classified as non-productive. Following IMGT convention, CDR3 was defined as the stretch from the second conserved V-encoded cysteine to the conserved J-encoded phenylalanine. The earlier analysis of roughly 590 of the donors excluded any sequence lacking an unambiguous match to a single V gene segment. In an earlier analysis of approximately 590 of the donors, a V segment was called functional when productive rearrangements were above 56.7%, and segregating when the standard deviation between donors exceeded 5%. A statistical classification framework was developed to diagnose cytomegalovirus status using the catalog of TCR beta chain sequences. In a later analysis, V and J genes were assigned by comparing TCR nucleotide sequences against IMGT/GENE-DB human TR gene sequences. A later analysis assigned CDR3 sequences and most-parsimonious VDJ recombination scenarios with the TCRdist pipeline. In a later analysis, each TCR beta chain was defined by its CDR3 amino acid sequence together with its V-gene family, and reads without a unique V-gene family were excluded. In a later analysis, 450 to 600 highly shared, low-generation-probability nucleotide sequences were removed to address suspected cross-contamination and a sequencing artifact. In a later analysis, a clonal expansion index for each public chain was calculated from normalized within-repertoire ranks of inferred template counts. In a later analysis, generation probabilities were computed with a VDJ recombination model fitted to out-of-frame rearrangements, and the resulting probabilities were checked against IGoR. In a later analysis, hypergeometric tests were used to score TCR-TCR, TCR-HLA and TCR-CMV co-occurrence, with a repertoire-size bias correction applied to TCR pairs. False discovery rates were estimated in a later analysis by permuting HLA or CMV assignments 20 times. In a later analysis, co-occurring TCRs were grouped with DBSCAN, and TCRdist sequence similarity was added when clustering was performed within HLA-allele-positive subsets. Co-occurrence clustering excluded repertoires with fewer than 30,000 or more than 120,000 public chains, plus five with anomalous nucleotide sharing. TCRdb holds this immuneACCESS table with in-frame rearrangements only. Some clones are missing; in checked studies, unresolved V genes explain under half, and the rest has no known cause. V and J calls and clone size come straight from that table; D and trimming were deduced from the DNA. This sample has some 150,000 clones in its table, and approximately 86% of those were observed once. Of the sample, about 1.5% is held by the ten largest clones.

The V and J segments used are TRBV28 and TRBJ2-1; 8 bases in the middle match TRBD2. This receptor was identified in a male donor in good health and CMV-seronegative. Sample: PBMCs. CDR3 reads: CASRTGGAYNEQFF. At the DNA level, the sequence is TGTGCCAGCAGAACGGGGGGGGCCTACAATGAGCAGTTCTTC.